This section outlines one TCR beta chain sequence together with its context. What it binds is not known. Using immunoSEQ multiplex PCR, the repertoire was profiled, and TCRdb retains in-frame clones only, with some absent. The table lists some 11,000 clones, about 80% of them singletons. The source of the sample is a study of tumor-infiltrating lymphocytes in localized non-small cell lung cancer. Study-wide background: From each patient, both tumor and uninvolved lung, non-adjacent to tumor, were sampled.

Study-level results: Only some patients had TCR sequencing, depending on available tissue. Tumors had more T cell infiltration than uninvolved lung, per TCRbeta sequencing and CD3 counts.

Sequencing was carried out using uninvolved lung tissue not adjacent to the tumor. The receptor was isolated from a human donor with non-small cell lung cancer.

CDR3 sequence: CASSPDPLTGGSEKLFF. The DNA of the CDR3 is TGCGCCAGCAGCCCGGACCCTCTGACAGGGGGCAGTGAAAAACTGTTTTTT. The V call is TRBV5-1, the J call TRBJ1-4, with 10 positions matching TRBD1. V shed 4 bases, J shed 7 bases, and the junction held 13 bases outside the gene matches. Germline CDR1 SGHRS, CDR2 YFSETQ. This CDR3 is 17 amino acids long.